This TCR beta chain came from a study of T cells in Graves' hyperthyroidism and ophthalmopathy. This clonotype was observed a handful of times. Amplified TCR beta CDR3 regions derived from RNA transcripts. With the HTBI primer set, the TCR CDR3 went through a first round of RT-PCR. One entry per CDR3 protein, called by TCRdb with MiXCR from the multiplex PCR reads. The sample records 400,000 to 500,000 distinct CDR3 sequences, roughly 13% being singletons. The CDR3 covers 18 residues. CDR1 and CDR2 (germline): KGHSH, LQKENI. V was clipped by 4 bases and J by 4 bases; unmatched bases: 8. The receptor was derived from a young woman with Graves' hyperthyroidism. The V gene is TRBV18, the J gene TRBJ2-1, with TRBD2 matching over 15 bases. Source material: blood. CDR3 coding DNA: TGTGCCAGCTCACGCGACCGGACTAGCGGGAGGGGGTACAATGAGCAGTTCTTC. Translating gives CASSRDRTSGRGYNEQFF.